The 11 T cell receptor beta chains presented below share a single source sample, sequenced in a study of cytomegalovirus exposure and HLA in healthy donors. Measured with immunoSEQ multiplex PCR; TCRdb has only the in-frame clones, and not every one. Found here are roughly 280,000 clones, approximately 86% of them singletons; the top ten hold approximately 1%. The specimen was PBMCs. These receptors came from a young woman in good health and CMV-seronegative.

The chain employs TRBV6-1 and TRBJ1-4, with D maybe TRBD1 (6 bases). CDR3 length: 18 residues. Trimming pared 3 bases from V and 0 bases from J, leaving 17 bases between. CDR1 and CDR2 from the germline V gene are MNHNS and SASEGT. CDR3 residues: CASSDRGGSVATNEKLFF. CDR3 in DNA: TGTGCCAGCAGTGACAGGGGAGGGTCTGTGGCAACTAATGAAAAACTGTTTTTT.

The chain employs TRBV6-5 and TRBJ1-1; D remains unclear. The CDR3 runs to 15 residues. The V gene's germline CDR1 is MNHEY and CDR2 SVGAGI. V was cut by 7 bases and J by 1 base, with 16 bases left in between. CDR3 bases: TGTGCCAGCACCCCGACTACGGGCGCGAACACTGAAGCTTTCTTT. It specifies CASTPTTGANTEAFF.

The gene calls are TRBV27 and TRBJ1-3; 7 positions agree with TRBD1. The CDR3 has 18 residues. Germline CDR1 and CDR2: MNHEY and SMNVEV (reference sequence). J gave up 1 base and V 4 bases, and 13 bases lay outside the gene matches. The CDR3 region is CASSSPTGSASSGNTIYF. In DNA, the CDR3 is TGTGCCAGCAGTTCCCCGACAGGGTCGGCCTCATCTGGAAACACCATATATTTT.

This clone was detected once. For the CDR3, the DNA is TGTGCCAGCAGCTTAGGGGGCAGGGTGGGGCAGCCCCAGCATTTT. This sequence encodes CASSLGGRVGQPQHF. The chain is built from TRBV11-2 and TRBJ1-5, with D tentatively TRBD1 (5 bases). Per germline, CDR1 SGHAT and CDR2 FQNNGV. Deletions cut 1 base from V and 7 bases from J, with 14 bases between. This CDR3 spans 15 amino acids.

The V and J genes are TRBV4-1 and TRBJ1-1, with a tentative D call TRBD1 (5 bases). Germline V lookup: CDR1 MGHRA, CDR2 YSYEKL. The V end lost 4 bases, the J end lost 5 bases, and 17 bases lay between the germline ends. This CDR3 spans 15 amino acids. The DNA for the CDR3 is TGCGCCAGCAGCCCCCGACGGGGGGAGAGAACTGAAGCTTTCTTT. The encoded protein is CASSPRRGERTEAFF.

This chain joins TRBV6-6 and TRBJ2-7; 7 bases map to TRBD2. There are 12 residues in the CDR3. The V gene's germline CDR1 is MNHNY and CDR2 SVGAGI (reference sequence). The trim removed 8 bases at V and 2 bases at J, leaving 3 bases unmatched. CDR3 DNA sequence: TGTGCCAGCGCCGGGACTACCTACGAGCAGTACTTC. Encoded protein: CASAGTTYEQYF.

This chain connects TRBV30 to TRBJ2-1, with 10 bases fitting TRBD1. The CDR3 contains 14 residues. The ends lost 1 base at V and 12 bases at J; junction bases unmatched: 9. In germline, CDR1 is GTSNPN, CDR2 SVGIG (reference sequence). The CDR3 spells CAWSAGTGARRQFF. As DNA, the CDR3 is TGTGCCTGGAGTGCGGGGACAGGGGCCCGGAGGCAGTTCTTC.

The chain couples TRBV7-2 to TRBJ1-3; 8 bases line up with TRBD1. V was pared by 5 bases and J by 0 bases, with 6 bases of the junction left unmatched. This CDR3 is built from 16 residues. Germline V CDR1 and CDR2: SGHTA, FQGNSA. In DNA form, the CDR3 reads TGTGCCAGCAGCCATGGGACAGGCAGCTCTGGAAACACCATATATTTT. Translation gives CASSHGTGSSGNTIYF.

This clone came up a few times. A much more abundant neighbour one base away suggests this may be a read error. The chain is built from TRBV9 and TRBJ2-2; no definite D call. Trimming took off 1 base at V and 5 bases at J, with 3 bases between the two ends. CDR1 SGDLS and CDR2 YYNGEE come from the germline V gene. This CDR3 is 12 amino acids long. CDR3 amino acids: CASSVSTGELFF. The CDR3 region has the DNA TGTGCCAGCAGCGTATCGACCGGGGAGCTGTTTTTT.

This clone was recorded once. This chain uses TRBV7-3 with TRBJ2-3; tentative D call: TRBD2 (7 bases). Deletions cut 7 bases from V and 0 bases from J, with 11 bases between. Germline CDR1 reads SGHTA; CDR2 reads FQGTGA. CDR3 length: 14 amino acids. CDR3 amino acids: CASKRGGSTDTQYF. CDR3 DNA sequence: TGTGCCAGCAAGAGGGGGGGCAGCACAGATACGCAGTATTTT.

The rearrangement links TRBV19 to TRBJ1-3; perhaps TRBD1 as D (5 bases). Trimming pared 7 bases from V and 0 bases from J, leaving 13 bases between. This CDR3 has 15 residues. The germline V gene has CDR1 LNHDA and CDR2 SQIVND (reference sequence). The CDR3 DNA is TGTGCCAGTACCGGGGGGTTCTACTCTGGAAACACCATATATTTT. Its translation is CASTGGFYSGNTIYF.